This T cell receptor (beta chain) was documented in a study of blood T cell repertoires in COVID-19 (TCRdb year 2020). The study in broad terms: Collaborator samples came from the United States, Italy and Spain and covered acute and convalescent phases of COVID-19. The material from the prospective study consisted of cDNA or gDNA derived from T cells, B-cell-depleted T cells, or PBMCs. The sample metadata nearly always contained a de-identified subject ID, COVID-19 status, age in years and sex. Samples were obtained from the ongoing ImmuneRACE study (first 160 participants) and from some 1,300 subjects provided by 6 global collaborators. Where HLA class I and class II types were available, the types were taken from metadata supplied by the sample provider, not from assay-based typing. Deeply sampled blood TCRbeta repertoires from subjects exposed to, actively infected with, or recovered from COVID-19 were included in the dataset. The repertoires were released in a freely available public database intended as a resource for research on the immune response to SARS-CoV-2.

V loses 7 bases, J loses 6 bases, and the germline ends lie 15 bases apart. Counted from cysteine to phenylalanine, this CDR3 has 14 amino acids. CDR3 DNA only is kept here, 42 bases in frame from base 1. Via the germline V gene, CDR1 is MNHEY and CDR2 SVGAGI. The paper's findings and limits, for the study overall: Clinical and demographic metadata were provided uncurated, with the amount varying by source and participant.

TCRbeta CDR3 regions were amplified from genomic DNA using the immunoSEQ Assay, a bias-controlled multiplex PCR. In the original analysis: Nucleated cell counts per sample were estimated from amplification of reference gene primers within the assay. To quantify the absolute abundance of each unique TCRbeta CDR3 rearrangement, sequence reads were collapsed and filtered. Productive Simpson clonality was computed per sample as the square root of Simpson's diversity index over productive rearrangements. Entries here come from immuneACCESS through TCRdb and include only in-frame sequences with V and J called. Some clones fail to appear in such tables; in the studies checked, an unresolved V gene covers under half of the shortfall, and the cause of the remainder is unknown. V, J and clone size derive from that table, while D and trimming were established from the DNA sequence. The sample profile shows fewer than 200,000 clones; around 80% of them were found once. Around 7% of the sample is in the top ten clones.

Collaborating institutions collected whole blood in K2EDTA tubes following their own protocols. For TCRbeta analysis, collaborator samples were shipped as frozen whole blood, as isolated PBMCs, or as DNA extracted from either sample type. This clone has more than one count but fewer than ten. No antigen is known for it. Per-base quality was not reported, and no clone a single base away is much larger than it. The receptor comes from a man in his 70s with active or convalescent COVID-19. Sequencing input: peripheral blood. This chain joins TRBV6-5 to TRBJ2-2; the D segment could be TRBD1, given 6 matching bases. For the CDR3, the sequence is CASTLRAGAGELFF. The DNA sequence follows: TGTGCCAGCACCCTACGGGCAGGGGCCGGGGAGCTGTTTTTT.